A selection of T cell receptor beta chains follows, all from one sample in a study of shared clonotypes between healthy human individuals. Assay: immunoSEQ multiplex PCR; the TCRdb copy retains only in-frame clones and omits some. The data hold some 2 million clones, with approximately 94% observed a single time. The specimen sequenced was naive CD8+ T cells sorted from blood. These receptors came from a man aged 18 to 30 in good health. CDR3s include the opening cysteine and the closing phenylalanine or tryptophan. A D gene is named only where the DNA matches it firmly. The size entry is marked missing in some rows and otherwise reads once, few, many or a size class.

v_gene: TRBV28
abundance: .
j_gene: TRBJ1-6
d_gene: .
CDR3aa: CASRLRQGYNSPLHF
CDR3nt: TGTGCCAGCAGATTGAGGCAGGGGTATAATTCACCCCTCCACTTT

v_gene: TRBV7-9
abundance: .
j_gene: TRBJ2-7
d_gene: TRBD2
CDR3aa: CASSHPSGGEQYF
CDR3nt: TGTGCCAGCAGCCACCCCTCGGGGGGCGAGCAGTACTTC

v_gene: TRBV28
abundance: .
j_gene: TRBJ2-1
d_gene: TRBD1
CDR3aa: CASSTPPGDRGRNEQFF
CDR3nt: TGTGCCAGCAGCACTCCCCCGGGGGACAGGGGGCGCAATGAGCAGTTCTTC

v_gene: TRBV15
abundance: once
j_gene: TRBJ2-4
d_gene: TRBD1
CDR3aa: CATSLDRTSKNIQYF
CDR3nt: TGTGCCACCAGCCTGGACAGGACTTCGAAAAACATTCAGTACTTC

v_gene: TRBV6-5
abundance: once
j_gene: TRBJ1-1
d_gene: .
CDR3aa: CASSGMGPHLEAFF
CDR3nt: TGTGCCAGCAGTGGGATGGGGCCTCACTTAGAAGCTTTCTTT

v_gene: TRBV27
abundance: once
j_gene: TRBJ2-7
d_gene: TRBD2
CDR3aa: CASSYIPGTSGTYEQYF
CDR3nt: TGTGCCAGCAGTTATATCCCGGGGACTAGCGGGACTTACGAGCAGTACTTC

v_gene: TRBV7-9
abundance: .
j_gene: TRBJ2-1
d_gene: .
CDR3aa: CASSLASTEQFF
CDR3nt: TGTGCCAGCAGCTTAGCGTCGACAGAGCAGTTCTTC

v_gene: TRBV7-9
abundance: few
j_gene: TRBJ1-2
d_gene: .
CDR3aa: CASSSGTSADGYTF
CDR3nt: TGTGCCAGCAGCTCAGGGACCTCGGCAGATGGCTACACCTTC

v_gene: TRBV27
abundance: .
j_gene: TRBJ1-4
d_gene: .
CDR3aa: CASSLGEKLFF
CDR3nt: TGTGCCAGCAGTTTGGGTGAAAAACTGTTTTTT

v_gene: TRBV4-1
abundance: .
j_gene: TRBJ2-1
d_gene: .
CDR3aa: CASSTRQSSLGNEQFF
CDR3nt: TGCGCCAGCAGCACCCGACAGTCTTCTTTGGGCAATGAGCAGTTCTTC

v_gene: TRBV2
abundance: .
j_gene: TRBJ1-1
d_gene: .
CDR3aa: CASRGETEMNTEAFF
CDR3nt: TGTGCCAGCAGGGGGGAGACAGAAATGAACACTGAAGCTTTCTTT

v_gene: TRBV29-1
abundance: .
j_gene: TRBJ2-2
d_gene: .
CDR3aa: CSVIEGWYGELFF
CDR3nt: TGCAGCGTTATTGAGGGATGGTACGGGGAGCTGTTTTTT

v_gene: TRBV6-5
abundance: .
j_gene: TRBJ2-1
d_gene: .
CDR3aa: CASSYFGSGEQFF
CDR3nt: TGTGCCAGCAGTTACTTCGGCAGCGGGGAGCAGTTCTTC

v_gene: TRBV4-1
abundance: .
j_gene: TRBJ2-3
d_gene: .
CDR3aa: CASSQGTTSTDTQYF
CDR3nt: TGCGCCAGCAGCCAAGGGACGACTAGCACAGATACGCAGTATTTT

v_gene: TRBV15
abundance: .
j_gene: TRBJ2-1
d_gene: .
CDR3aa: CATSSRIAPGPYNEQFF
CDR3nt: TGTGCCACCAGCAGCCGGATCGCGCCAGGGCCTTACAATGAGCAGTTCTTC

v_gene: TRBV29-1
abundance: .
j_gene: TRBJ1-1
d_gene: .
CDR3aa: CSATDDNPEAFF
CDR3nt: TGCAGCGCGACGGACGACAACCCTGAAGCTTTCTTT

v_gene: TRBV30
abundance: .
j_gene: TRBJ1-2
d_gene: .
CDR3aa: CAWSVFGGIYTF
CDR3nt: TGTGCCTGGAGTGTATTTGGGGGCATCTACACCTTC

v_gene: TRBV7-9
abundance: .
j_gene: TRBJ2-3
d_gene: TRBD1
CDR3aa: CASSPGTGGSTDTQYF
CDR3nt: TGTGCCAGCAGCCCTGGGACAGGGGGTAGCACAGATACGCAGTATTTT

v_gene: TRBV28
abundance: .
j_gene: TRBJ1-2
d_gene: .
CDR3aa: CASSRLRERNYGYTF
CDR3nt: TGTGCCAGCAGCCGGCTCCGGGAGCGAAACTATGGCTACACCTTC

v_gene: TRBV4-1
abundance: .
j_gene: TRBJ2-7
d_gene: TRBD2
CDR3aa: CASSQAGGDEQYF
CDR3nt: TGCGCCAGCAGCCAAGCCGGGGGGGACGAGCAGTACTTC

v_gene: TRBV2
abundance: .
j_gene: TRBJ1-6
d_gene: .
CDR3aa: CASSDVTATYNSPLHF
CDR3nt: TGTGCCAGCAGTGATGTGACAGCTACCTATAATTCACCCCTCCACTTT

v_gene: TRBV9
abundance: .
j_gene: TRBJ2-2
d_gene: TRBD2
CDR3aa: CASSVATGGIGTGELFF
CDR3nt: TGTGCCAGCAGCGTAGCTACGGGGGGGATTGGCACCGGGGAGCTGTTTTTT

v_gene: TRBV11-2
abundance: .
j_gene: TRBJ2-7
d_gene: .
CDR3aa: CASRQTTYEQYF
CDR3nt: TGTGCCAGCAGACAGACTACCTACGAGCAGTACTTC

v_gene: TRBV6-1
abundance: .
j_gene: TRBJ2-5
d_gene: .
CDR3aa: CASSVFPGTMVSLQETQYF
CDR3nt: TGTGCCAGCAGTGTATTCCCCGGGACGATGGTGTCCCTCCAAGAGACCCAGTACTTC

v_gene: TRBV9
abundance: .
j_gene: TRBJ2-7
d_gene: TRBD2
CDR3aa: CASSPWGLAGDNPDEQYF
CDR3nt: TGTGCCAGCAGCCCTTGGGGACTAGCGGGGGACAATCCCGACGAGCAGTACTTC

v_gene: TRBV28
abundance: .
j_gene: TRBJ2-7
d_gene: .
CDR3aa: CASTSTVSYEQYF
CDR3nt: TGTGCCAGCACTTCAACGGTCTCCTACGAGCAGTACTTC

v_gene: TRBV6-5
abundance: .
j_gene: TRBJ1-2
d_gene: .
CDR3aa: CASTETGYYGYTF
CDR3nt: TGTGCCAGCACCGAGACAGGTTACTATGGCTACACCTTC

v_gene: TRBV27
abundance: once
j_gene: TRBJ2-7
d_gene: .
CDR3aa: CASNWLGSPGEQYF
CDR3nt: TGTGCCAGCAATTGGCTCGGATCCCCGGGAGAGCAGTACTTC

v_gene: TRBV6-1
abundance: .
j_gene: TRBJ2-7
d_gene: .
CDR3aa: CASSEIGTGSYEQYF
CDR3nt: TGTGCCAGCAGTGAAATCGGGACTGGCTCCTACGAGCAGTACTTC

v_gene: TRBV7-9
abundance: .
j_gene: TRBJ2-7
d_gene: TRBD2
CDR3aa: CASSLGEGPLEQYF
CDR3nt: TGTGCCAGCAGCTTAGGGGAGGGCCCTCTGGAGCAGTACTTC

v_gene: TRBV12-5
abundance: .
j_gene: TRBJ1-4
d_gene: .
CDR3aa: CASGGHYNEKLFF
CDR3nt: TGTGCTAGTGGGGGACATTATAATGAAAAACTGTTTTTT

v_gene: TRBV7-9
abundance: .
j_gene: TRBJ1-5
d_gene: .
CDR3aa: CASSLNEGGNQPQHF
CDR3nt: TGTGCCAGCAGCTTAAATGAGGGAGGCAATCAGCCCCAGCATTTT

v_gene: TRBV10-1
abundance: .
j_gene: TRBJ2-7
d_gene: TRBD1
CDR3aa: CASSEARTGYDEQYF
CDR3nt: TGCGCCAGCAGTGAGGCACGGACAGGGTACGACGAGCAGTACTTC

v_gene: TRBV6-1
abundance: .
j_gene: TRBJ1-2
d_gene: TRBD1
CDR3aa: CASSEVGQPTYGYTF
CDR3nt: TGTGCCAGCAGTGAAGTGGGACAGCCGACCTATGGCTACACCTTC

v_gene: TRBV7-9
abundance: .
j_gene: TRBJ2-5
d_gene: .
CDR3aa: CASSLFVGIQETQYF
CDR3nt: TGTGCCAGCAGCCTCTTTGTGGGCATTCAAGAGACCCAGTACTTC

v_gene: TRBV7-9
abundance: .
j_gene: TRBJ1-2
d_gene: .
CDR3aa: CASSFSSDGHGYTF
CDR3nt: TGTGCCAGCAGCTTTTCATCCGACGGGCATGGCTACACCTTC

v_gene: TRBV9
abundance: .
j_gene: TRBJ2-2
d_gene: .
CDR3aa: CASSGTSGELFF
CDR3nt: TGTGCCAGCAGCGGCACATCCGGGGAGCTGTTTTTT

v_gene: TRBV7-2
abundance: .
j_gene: TRBJ2-1
d_gene: .
CDR3aa: CASSFGVNEQFF
CDR3nt: TGTGCCAGCAGCTTCGGGGTCAATGAGCAGTTCTTC

v_gene: TRBV7-7
abundance: .
j_gene: TRBJ2-5
d_gene: TRBD1
CDR3aa: CASSTGAETQYF
CDR3nt: TGTGCTAGCTCGACAGGGGCCGAGACCCAGTACTTC

v_gene: TRBV6-5
abundance: .
j_gene: TRBJ1-2
d_gene: .
CDR3aa: CASRATSFNYGYTF
CDR3nt: TGTGCCAGCAGAGCGACATCCTTTAACTATGGCTACACCTTC

v_gene: TRBV2
abundance: .
j_gene: TRBJ1-2
d_gene: .
CDR3aa: CASSDYGLYGYTF
CDR3nt: TGTGCCAGCAGTGACTACGGTCTCTATGGCTACACCTTC

v_gene: TRBV4-1
abundance: .
j_gene: TRBJ2-5
d_gene: TRBD2
CDR3aa: CASSLSSGSLREQYF
CDR3nt: TGCGCCAGCAGCCTGTCTAGCGGGAGTTTGAGAGAGCAGTACTTC

v_gene: TRBV4-3
abundance: .
j_gene: TRBJ1-1
d_gene: .
CDR3aa: CASSQDLLGQPNTEAFF
CDR3nt: TGCGCCAGCAGCCAAGATCTCCTAGGACAGCCGAACACTGAAGCTTTCTTT